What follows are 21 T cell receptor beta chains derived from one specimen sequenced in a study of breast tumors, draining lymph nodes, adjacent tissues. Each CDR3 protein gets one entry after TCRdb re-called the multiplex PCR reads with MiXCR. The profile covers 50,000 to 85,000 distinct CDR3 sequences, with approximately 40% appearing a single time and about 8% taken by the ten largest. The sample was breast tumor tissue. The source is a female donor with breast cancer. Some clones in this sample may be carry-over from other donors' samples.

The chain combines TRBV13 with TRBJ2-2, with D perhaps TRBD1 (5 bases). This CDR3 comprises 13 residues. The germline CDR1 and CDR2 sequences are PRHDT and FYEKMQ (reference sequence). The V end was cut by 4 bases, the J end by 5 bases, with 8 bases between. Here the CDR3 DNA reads TGTGCCAGCAGCTATCGACAGACCGGGGAGCTGTTTTTT. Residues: CASSYRQTGELFF.

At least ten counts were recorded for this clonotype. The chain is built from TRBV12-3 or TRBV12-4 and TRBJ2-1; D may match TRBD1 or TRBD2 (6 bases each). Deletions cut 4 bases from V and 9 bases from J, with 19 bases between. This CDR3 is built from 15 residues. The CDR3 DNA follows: TGTGCCAGCAGTTCGGGACAACCCGGGCGGGGTGAGCAGTTCTTC. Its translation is CASSSGQPGRGEQFF.

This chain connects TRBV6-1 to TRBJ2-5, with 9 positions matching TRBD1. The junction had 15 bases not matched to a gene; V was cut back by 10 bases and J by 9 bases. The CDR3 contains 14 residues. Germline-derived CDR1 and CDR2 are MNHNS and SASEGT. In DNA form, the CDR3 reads TGTGCCACTAAAGGGGACAGGGCCGCTCAGGCCCAGTACTTC. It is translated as CATKGDRAAQAQYF.

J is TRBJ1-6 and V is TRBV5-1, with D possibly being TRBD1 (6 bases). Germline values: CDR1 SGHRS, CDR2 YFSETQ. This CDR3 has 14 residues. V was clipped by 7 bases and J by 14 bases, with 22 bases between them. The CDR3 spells CASELGAGTLALHF. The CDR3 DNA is TGCGCCAGCGAATTGGGGGCAGGGACCCTAGCCCTCCACTTT.

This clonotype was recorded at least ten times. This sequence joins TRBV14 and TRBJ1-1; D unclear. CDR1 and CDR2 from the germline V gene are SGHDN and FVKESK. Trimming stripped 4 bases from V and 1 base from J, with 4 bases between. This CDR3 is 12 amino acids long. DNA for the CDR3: TGTGCCAGCAGCCTGGGGAACACTGAAGCTTTCTTT. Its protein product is CASSLGNTEAFF.

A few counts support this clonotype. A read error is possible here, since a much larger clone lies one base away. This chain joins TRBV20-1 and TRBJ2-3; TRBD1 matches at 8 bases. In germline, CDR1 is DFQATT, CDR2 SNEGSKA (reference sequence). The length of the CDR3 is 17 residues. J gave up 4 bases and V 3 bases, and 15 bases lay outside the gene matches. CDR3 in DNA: TGCAGTGCTAGGAGGGGGTTGACAGGGGCCTCCCCAGATACGCAGTATTTT. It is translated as CSARRGLTGASPDTQYF.

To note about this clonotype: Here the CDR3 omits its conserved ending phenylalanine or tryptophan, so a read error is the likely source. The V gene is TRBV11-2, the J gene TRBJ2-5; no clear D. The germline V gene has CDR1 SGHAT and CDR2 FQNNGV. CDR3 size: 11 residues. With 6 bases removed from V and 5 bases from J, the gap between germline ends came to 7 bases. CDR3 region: CASSRWETQYS. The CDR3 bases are TGTGCCAGCAGTCGGTGGGAGACCCAGTACTCC.

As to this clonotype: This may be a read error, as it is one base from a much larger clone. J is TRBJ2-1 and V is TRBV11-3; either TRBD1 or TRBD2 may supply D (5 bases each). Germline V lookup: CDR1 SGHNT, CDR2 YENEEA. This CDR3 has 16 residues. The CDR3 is CASSLEAGTSYNEQFF. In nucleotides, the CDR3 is TGTGCCAGCAGCCTAGAAGCAGGGACCTCCTACAATGAGCAGTTCTTC. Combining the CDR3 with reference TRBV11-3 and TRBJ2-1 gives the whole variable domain EAGVVQSPRYKIIEKKQPVAFWCNPISGHNTLYWYLQNLGQGPELLIRYENEEAVDDSQLPKDRFSAERLKGVDSTLKIQPAELGDSAVYLCASSLEAGTSYNEQFFGPGTRLTVL.

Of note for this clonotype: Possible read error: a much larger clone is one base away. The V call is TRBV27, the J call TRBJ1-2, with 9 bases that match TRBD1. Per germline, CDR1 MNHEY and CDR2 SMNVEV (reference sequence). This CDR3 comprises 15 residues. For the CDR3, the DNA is TGTACCAGCAGTTCCCGGGACAGGGACATTGGTGGCTACACCTTC. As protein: CTSSSRDRDIGGYTF.

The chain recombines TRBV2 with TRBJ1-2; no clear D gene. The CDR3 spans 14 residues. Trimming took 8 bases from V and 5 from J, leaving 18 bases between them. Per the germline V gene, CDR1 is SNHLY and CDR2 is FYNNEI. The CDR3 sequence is CASAYQETQYGYTF. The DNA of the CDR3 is TGTGCCAGCGCGTACCAAGAGACCCAGTATGGCTACACCTTC.

CDR3 in DNA: TGTGCCACCAGGGAGGGGACTAGCGGAACCCAAGAGACCCAGTACTTC. Its translation: CATREGTSGTQETQYF. The chain links TRBV24-1 to TRBJ2-5; 11 bases are a match to TRBD2. The CDR3 has 16 amino acids. Germline-derived CDR1 and CDR2 are KGHDR and SFDVKD. With V trimmed by 7 bases and J by 1 base, 7 bases remained unmatched.

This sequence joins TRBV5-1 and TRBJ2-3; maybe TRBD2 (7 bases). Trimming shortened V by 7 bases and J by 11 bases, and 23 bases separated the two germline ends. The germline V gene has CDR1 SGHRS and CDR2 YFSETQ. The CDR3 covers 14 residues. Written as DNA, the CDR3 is TGCGCCAGCTCGAGGGGGGGCTCCTACAATGAGCAGTATTTT. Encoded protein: CASSRGGSYNEQYF.

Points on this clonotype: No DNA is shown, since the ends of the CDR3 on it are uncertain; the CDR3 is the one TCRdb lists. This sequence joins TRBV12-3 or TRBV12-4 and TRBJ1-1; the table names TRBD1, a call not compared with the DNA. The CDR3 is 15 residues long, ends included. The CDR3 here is CASSFVGAGSTEASF.

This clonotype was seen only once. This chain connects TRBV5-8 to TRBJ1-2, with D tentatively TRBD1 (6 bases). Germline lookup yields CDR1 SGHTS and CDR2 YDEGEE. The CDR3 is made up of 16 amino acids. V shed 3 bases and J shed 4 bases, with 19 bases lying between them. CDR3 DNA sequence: TGTGCCAGCAGCTCGGGGGACATGGCCTCTTCCTATGGCTACACCTTC. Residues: CASSSGDMASSYGYTF. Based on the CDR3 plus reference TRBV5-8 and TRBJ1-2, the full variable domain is EAGVTQSPTHLIKTRGQQATLRCSPISGHTSVYWYQQALGLGLQFLLWYDEGEERNRGNFPPRFSGRQFPNYSSELNVNALELEDSALYLCASSSGDMASSYGYTFGSGTRLTVV.

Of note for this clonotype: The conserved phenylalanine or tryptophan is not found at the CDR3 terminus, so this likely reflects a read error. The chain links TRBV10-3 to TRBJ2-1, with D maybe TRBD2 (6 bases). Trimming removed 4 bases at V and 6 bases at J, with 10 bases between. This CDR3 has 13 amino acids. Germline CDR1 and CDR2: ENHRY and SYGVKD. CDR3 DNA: TGTGCCATCAGTGTTGTGGGAGGCAATGAGCAGTTCCTC. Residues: CAISVVGGNEQFL.

This CDR3 is CASSSGTELYEQYF. The CDR3 coding sequence is TGTGCCAGCAGCTCGGGGACAGAGCTCTACGAGCAGTACTTC. The chain employs TRBV7-6 and TRBJ2-7; 7 positions agree with TRBD1. V shed 4 bases, J shed 3 bases, and the junction held 6 bases outside the gene matches. This CDR3 has 14 amino acids. The germline V gene has CDR1 SGHVS and CDR2 FNYEAQ.

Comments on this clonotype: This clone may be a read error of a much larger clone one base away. CDR3 sequence reads: CASSHSRPRQETQYF. Here the CDR3 DNA reads TGTGCCAGCAGTCACTCGAGGCCTAGGCAAGAGACCCAGTACTTC. The rearrangement joins TRBV6-5 to TRBJ2-5; D call uncertain. The CDR3 is made up of 15 amino acids. The germline V gene has CDR1 MNHEY and CDR2 SVGAGI.

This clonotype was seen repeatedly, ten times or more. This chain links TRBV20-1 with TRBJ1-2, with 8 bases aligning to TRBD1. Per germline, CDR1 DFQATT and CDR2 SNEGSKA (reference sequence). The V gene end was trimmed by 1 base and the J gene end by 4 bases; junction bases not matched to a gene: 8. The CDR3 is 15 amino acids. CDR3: CSARGRQGAGYGYTF. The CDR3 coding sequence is TGCAGTGCTAGAGGGCGCCAGGGGGCTGGCTATGGCTACACCTTC.

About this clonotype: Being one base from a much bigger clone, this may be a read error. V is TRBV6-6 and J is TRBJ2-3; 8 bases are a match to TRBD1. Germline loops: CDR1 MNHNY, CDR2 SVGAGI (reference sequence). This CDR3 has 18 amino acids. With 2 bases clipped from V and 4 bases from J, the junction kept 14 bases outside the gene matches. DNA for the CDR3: TGTGCCAGCAGTTACCCCGAGAGCCGGACAGGGTCCGCAGATACGCAGTATTTT. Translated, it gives CASSYPESRTGSADTQYF.

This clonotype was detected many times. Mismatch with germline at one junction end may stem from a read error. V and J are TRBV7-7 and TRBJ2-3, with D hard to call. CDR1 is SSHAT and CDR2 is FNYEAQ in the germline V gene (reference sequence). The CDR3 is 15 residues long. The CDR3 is CASSYPIASTDTQYF. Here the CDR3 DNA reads TGTGCTAGCAGCTACCCCATAGCTTCCACAGATACGCAGTATTTT.

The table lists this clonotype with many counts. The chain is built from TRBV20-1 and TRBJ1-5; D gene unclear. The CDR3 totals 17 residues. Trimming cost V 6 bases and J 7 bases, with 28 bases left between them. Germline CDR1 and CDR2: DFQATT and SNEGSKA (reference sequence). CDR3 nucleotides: TGCAGTGCCGCTCAGACGCGGGCAGGCCCCCAAAACCAGCCCCAGCATTTT. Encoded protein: CSAAQTRAGPQNQPQHF.